This entry is about one T cell receptor (beta chain). Its antigen is unidentified. This specimen belongs to a study of CD8+ T cells in alopecia areata. On the study more broadly: Severity scoring for treated patients was based on the percentage of affected scalp area. Study-level findings and limits: Patients showed less clear TCR sequence sharing than mice, possibly partly because of HLA diversity.

CDR1 and CDR2 from the germline V gene are SGHTA and FQGNSA. The V gene lost 7 bases and the J gene lost 1 base, with 19 bases spanning the gap. The CDR3 has 16 residues. It was cDNA, reverse transcribed from extracted RNA, that served as the sequencing template. Sequencing used immunoSEQ multiplex PCR; TCRdb keeps in-frame clones, though not all of them. The repertoire has more than 150,000 clones, around 49% of them found once; the top ten carry around 10%. Treatment meaning: oral pan-JAK inhibitor, 5-10 mg twice daily. Sequenced here: CD8+ T cells sorted from blood, sampled at week 52, from a patient treated with tofacitinib. The rearrangement joins TRBV7-2 to TRBJ1-1; tentatively, D is TRBD1 (5 bases). This receptor was obtained from a human donor with alopecia areata. CDR3 DNA: TGTGCCAGCACTAACTTCCCCCGGACATGGAACACTGAAGCTTTCTTT. This codes for CASTNFPRTWNTEAFF.